What follows are 20 T cell receptor beta chains derived from one specimen sequenced in a study of T cell responses to AZD1222 COVID-19 vaccine. TCRdb's copy holds only in-frame clones and misses some; the assay was immunoSEQ multiplex PCR. In the table there are more than 95,000 clones, 87% of which are singletons. This sample comprised peripheral blood, obtained on day 0 of AZD1222 vaccination. The receptors derive from an adult in good health.

V usage is TRBV25-1 and J usage is TRBJ2-2, with a weak D call TRBD1 (5 bases). There are 14 residues in the CDR3. Germline V gene data show CDR1 as MGHDK and CDR2 as SYGVNS. Trimming cost V 4 bases and J 5 bases, with 11 bases left between them. DNA for the CDR3: TGTGCCAGCAGTGCCACAGGTGGTACCGGGGAGCTGTTTTTT. It encodes CASSATGGTGELFF. The complete variable domain, with remaining parts taken from reference TRBV25-1 and TRBJ2-2, reads EADIYQTPRYLVIGTGKKITLECSQTMGHDKMYWYQQDPGMELHLIHYSYGVNSTEKGDLSSESTVSRIRTEHFPLTLESARPSHTSQYLCASSATGGTGELFFGEGSRLTVL.

The chain uses TRBV30 and TRBJ1-2; 8 nucleotides align to TRBD1. CDR1 is GTSNPN, CDR2 SVGIG, per germline (reference sequence). After removal of 1 base from V and 2 bases from J, the junction contained 6 bases not matched to a gene. This CDR3 is built from 15 residues. CDR3 DNA sequence: TGTGCCTGGAGTGGATGGACAGGGCACAACTATGGCTACACCTTC. Translation gives CAWSGWTGHNYGYTF.

The genes are TRBV6-2 or TRBV6-3 and TRBJ2-5; the D gene is possibly TRBD2 (6 bases). V lost 6 bases, J lost 7 bases, and 15 bases lay in between. The CDR3 is 13 residues long. Germline loops: CDR1 MNHEY, CDR2 SVGEGT. This CDR3 reads CASSRLGPGTQYF. The CDR3 region has the DNA TGTGCCAGCAGCAGACTAGGGCCGGGGACCCAGTACTTC.

This clone was picked up one time. The chain combines TRBV11-1 with TRBJ1-4; maybe TRBD1 (6 bases). The V gene's germline CDR1 is SGHAT and CDR2 FQDESV (reference sequence). This CDR3 is 14 amino acids long. The V gene lost 5 bases and the J gene lost 5 bases, with 12 bases spanning the gap. CDR3 coding DNA: TGTGCCAGCAGCGCGGGACAAGTAAATGAAAAACTGTTTTTT. Amino acid sequence: CASSAGQVNEKLFF.

This sequence joins TRBV9 and TRBJ2-3; D unresolved. CDR1 is SGDLS and CDR2 is YYNGEE in the germline V gene. The CDR3 runs to 16 residues. With 4 bases removed from V and 1 base from J, the gap between germline ends came to 16 bases. The chain's CDR3 is CASSLLTGLGTDTQYF. The CDR3 DNA is TGTGCCAGCAGCCTCCTAACGGGTCTCGGCACAGATACGCAGTATTTT.

The rearrangement uses TRBV20-1 and TRBJ1-2; TRBD1 aligns across 8 bases. Trimming cost V 6 bases and J 8 bases; bases outside gene matches: 5. The CDR3 totals 11 residues. Germline V CDR1 and CDR2: DFQATT, SNEGSKA (reference sequence). The CDR3 loop is CSATQGAGYTF. As DNA, the CDR3 is TGCAGTGCCACTCAGGGGGCGGGCTACACCTTC.

V usage is TRBV5-1 and J usage is TRBJ1-1, with 8 bases fitting TRBD1. The ends lost 4 bases at V and 1 base at J; junction bases unmatched: 6. The CDR3 runs to 15 residues. Germline values: CDR1 SGHRS, CDR2 YFSETQ. The DNA of the CDR3 is TGCGCCAGCAGCGGAGGAGGACAGGGGAACACTGAAGCTTTCTTT. This encodes CASSGGGQGNTEAFF.

V is TRBV21-1 and J is TRBJ1-5; the D segment call TRBD1 is taken from the table without a DNA check. TRBV21-1 is shown as a pseudogene. This CDR3 is built from 18 residues. CDR3 nucleotides: TGTGCCAGCAGCAAAAGGGGGAGATTTAAGGGGAGACATCAGCCCCAGCATTTT. Its translation: CASSKRGRFKGRHQPQHF.

This clone was detected only once. This rearrangement joins TRBV11-2 to TRBJ1-4; a weak D match, TRBD1 (5 bases). Germline CDR1 reads SGHAT; CDR2 reads FQNNGV. V lost 5 bases to trimming and J lost 4 bases, with 20 bases between them. This CDR3 is 17 amino acids long. The CDR3 nucleotides are TGTGCCAGCAGCCTGACAGAGTTGAGGGGCGGTAATGAAAAACTGTTTTTT. This codes for CASSLTELRGGNEKLFF.

V is TRBV7-3 and J is TRBJ2-2, with D perhaps TRBD1 or TRBD2 (5 bases each). Germline V gives CDR1 SGHTA, CDR2 FQGTGA. This CDR3 region has 14 residues. Trimming left V 5 bases short and J 1 base short, with 8 bases between. The CDR3 spells CASSRGENTGELFF. CDR3 nucleotide sequence: TGTGCCAGCAGCCGAGGGGAGAACACCGGGGAGCTGTTTTTT.

The J gene is TRBJ1-2, the V gene TRBV11-1, with D possibly being TRBD1 (6 bases). The germline V and J ends were trimmed by 5 bases and 5 bases, with 15 bases remaining between them. From germline, CDR1 is SGHAT and CDR2 FQDESV (reference sequence). The CDR3 covers 14 residues. CDR3 protein: CASSPSGVEYGYTF. CDR3 bases: TGTGCCAGCAGCCCCTCAGGGGTAGAATATGGCTACACCTTC.

The V gene is TRBV28, the J gene TRBJ2-5; D may match TRBD1 or TRBD2 (5 bases each). The germline V gene has CDR1 MDHEN and CDR2 SYDVKM. The CDR3 totals 14 residues. With 3 bases removed from V and 5 bases from J, the gap between germline ends came to 13 bases. The CDR3 spells CASSLRGALETQYF. CDR3 in DNA: TGTGCCAGCAGTTTGAGGGGAGCATTGGAGACCCAGTACTTC.

V is TRBV15 and J is TRBJ2-5; no firm D call. The CDR3 runs to 16 residues. V lost 5 bases to trimming and J lost 5 bases, with 21 bases between them. CDR1 is LNHNV and CDR2 is YYDKDF in the germline V gene (reference sequence). Here the CDR3 DNA reads TGTGCCACCAGCGGTTACCGAGGACCGGTCCCTGAGACCCAGTACTTC. Encoded protein: CATSGYRGPVPETQYF.

This rearrangement joins TRBV2 to TRBJ2-1, with 8 positions matching TRBD1. Trimming at V came to 4 bases and at J to 14 bases, leaving 7 bases not matched to a gene. The CDR3 sequence is 12 residues long. The germline gives CDR1 SNHLY, CDR2 FYNNEI. CDR3 loop: CASSGPVTGEFF. DNA of the CDR3: TGTGCCAGCAGTGGCCCAGTGACAGGGGAGTTCTTC.

The chain carries TRBV28 and TRBJ1-5, with D possibly matching TRBD1 (6 bases). Trimming took 1 base from V and 4 from J, leaving 17 bases between them. CDR3 length: 17 amino acids. Germline V gene sequence: CDR1 MDHEN, CDR2 SYDVKM. CDR3 bases: TGTGCCAGCAGTTTATCGGGGGCCCGTCTTATTAATCAGCCCCAGCATTTT. This translates into CASSLSGARLINQPQHF. Full variable domain (outside the CDR3, taken from reference TRBV28 and TRBJ1-5): DVKVTQSSRYLVKRTGEKVFLECVQDMDHENMFWYRQDPGLGLRLIYFSYDVKMKEKGDIPEGYSVSREKKERFSLILESASTNQTSMYLCASSLSGARLINQPQHFGDGTRLSIL.

CDR3 in DNA: TGTGCCAGCAGCTTTTCAGGGAGGGATACGCAGTATTTT. Amino acid sequence: CASSFSGRDTQYF. The gene calls are TRBV7-7 and TRBJ2-3, with D possibly matching TRBD2 (6 bases). The CDR3 has 13 residues. Germline V gene data show CDR1 as SSHAT and CDR2 as FNYEAQ (reference sequence). The V and J ends lost 3 bases and 6 bases respectively, with 10 bases between them. Drawing the rest from reference TRBV7-7 and TRBJ2-3, the complete variable domain is GAGVSQSPRYKVTKRGQDVTLRCDPISSHATLYWYQQALGQGPEFLTYFNYEAQPDKSGLPSDRFSAERPEGSISTLTIQRTEQRDSAMYRCASSFSGRDTQYFGPGTRLTVL.

The V and J genes are TRBV5-1 and TRBJ1-4; weak D call: TRBD1 (5 bases). Per germline, CDR1 SGHRS and CDR2 YFSETQ. The CDR3 totals 12 residues. Trimming removed 4 bases from V and 7 bases from J, with 8 bases in between. CDR3 nucleotide sequence: TGCGCCAGCAGCGTAGACAGTGAAAAACTGTTTTTT. This encodes CASSVDSEKLFF.

The V gene is TRBV10-3, the J gene TRBJ1-2; no firm D call. The length of the CDR3 is 13 residues. V lost 0 bases to trimming and J lost 8 bases, with 10 bases between them. The germline CDR1 and CDR2 sequences are ENHRY and SYGVKD. Written as DNA, the CDR3 is TGTGCCATCAGTGAGTCGGGCAGTATAGGCTACACCTTC. Protein sequence: CAISESGSIGYTF.

The count of this clone is one. The chain links TRBV11-1 to TRBJ2-1, with D maybe TRBD2 (5 bases). Germline CDR1 is SGHAT and CDR2 is FQDESV (reference sequence). Deletions cut 4 bases from V and 7 bases from J, with 8 bases between. This CDR3 spans 12 amino acids. The CDR3 DNA reads as TGTGCCAGCAGCTCCGGGGATAATGAGCAGTTCTTC. It is translated as CASSSGDNEQFF.

The CDR3 nucleotides read TGTGCCAGCAGTTACTATAAGGAGCCGGGTGGGGAGCTGTTTTTT. Its protein product is CASSYYKEPGGELFF. The chain combines TRBV6-5 with TRBJ2-2; no reliable D call. Trimming cost V 1 base and J 8 bases, with 14 bases left between them. This CDR3 has 15 amino acids. Per the germline V gene, CDR1 is MNHEY and CDR2 is SVGAGI.